Sequencing of this T cell receptor (beta chain) was carried out in a study of blood T cell repertoires in COVID-19. Measured with immunoSEQ multiplex PCR; TCRdb has only the in-frame clones, and not every one. This sample yields about 40,000 clones, of which approximately 86% are seen a single time; roughly 5.7% belongs to the top ten. From germline, CDR1 is SNHLY and CDR2 FYNNEI. The CDR3 has 14 amino acids. V gave up 8 bases and J gave up 0 bases, with 14 bases separating them. Material for sequencing was peripheral blood. This receptor was identified in a man between 45 and 60 years old with active COVID-19. This chain uses TRBV2 with TRBJ2-7, with D maybe TRBD2 (5 bases). The CDR3 is CASSVSRGSYEQYF. CDR3 in DNA: TGTGCCAGCTCTGTATCCCGGGGCTCCTACGAGCAGTACTTC.